Included here is one T cell receptor beta chain sequence, with context. This clonotype was detected many times. It lacks a known antigen. The record has no base qualities; no much larger clone is one base away. Libraries were prepared through RACE. The sequencing machine was a NextSeq 500. During library preparation, unique molecular identifiers were attached to individual cDNA molecules so that TCRs could be counted in a quantitative, reproducible way. For every blood RNA sample, sequencing covered both the TCR alpha and TCR beta chains. The authors' pipeline ran thus. Samples had a median of roughly 100,000 TCRs, with a range from about 23,224 to 700,000. The Decombinator software suite was used to annotate the V, J and CDR3 of the TCR reads. Every sample was subsampled to the same number of TCRs (28,000) for the PS versus PT1 abundance plots. TCRs were defined as expanded if absent before sensitization and observed at least eight times at the 2-week time point. TCRdb cleaned the public reads at Q25 with fastp, built clones with MiXCR and kept in-frame beta chains. Entries that share a CDR3 protein sequence are merged under the most common genes and DNA. The V and J calls shown here were made by TCRdb, not taken from the authors' results. This sample has 45,000 to 60,000 distinct CDR3 sequences in its table, and over 8% of those were observed once. 11% to 15% of the sample belongs to the ten largest clones.

The meaning of the sample's time point label: pre-sensitization, week 0. In light of the paper, this sample's treatment or condition label describes: therapeutic diphenylcyclopropenone sensitization with weekly scalp DPC. Blood at each patch-test visit was drawn before the patch test was applied. Patients were eligible if aged 18 to 70, diagnosed with alopecia and judged suitable for DPC therapy, and pregnant patients were excluded. Total RNA was isolated from unfractionated whole blood collected in Tempus Blood RNA tubes. The germline V and J ends show losses of 4 bases and 7 bases respectively, and no gene match explains 6 bases of the junction. Taken from the germline V gene, the CDR1 and CDR2 loops are SQVTM and ANQGSEA. The CDR3 goes from the cysteine to the phenylalanine over 13 residues. Of all the DNA, just the CDR3 is kept, 39 bases in frame from base 1. The data are from a study of human T cells and chemical hapten exposure (dated by TCRdb to 2020 to 2022). Background for the entire study: For sensitization, 2% DPC in acetone was applied to a 2 cm by 2 cm area of upper inner arm skin. Throughout the approximately 25-week study period, patients were also given weekly therapeutic DPC doses on the scalp. Patch testing on the upper back used Finn chambers containing 0.01% DPC, with scoring done after 6 days according to International Contact Dermatitis Research Group standards. Most of the patients in the cohort were female, and the cohort covered alopecia areata with under or over 50% scalp involvement, alopecia totalis and alopecia universalis. Libraries were pooled for sequencing, and per-sample TCR yields varied mainly because of small differences in library volumes within the pool. In alopecia patients, the study followed how the peripheral blood TCR repertoire changed in vivo over primary and secondary sensitization to diphenylcyclopropenone (DPC), a hapten. Blood samples were taken from patients before sensitization (week 0) and at 2, 6 and about 24 weeks after DPC sensitization. Blood for TCR sequencing was provided by twenty-nine alopecia patients at one to four time points (pre-sensitization, 2, 6 and 24 weeks). Broader findings and caveats from the paper: No change with DPC sensitization was found in the number of TCRs above 1 in 1000 frequency, and no evidence of global repertoire structure alterations was found. A positive correlation was found between the number of PT1 expanded TCRs and patch test score, with significance reached at thresholds 8, 16 and 32 but not 4. Alopecia, a presumed autoimmune disease, was present in all patients, so the immune response of the patients might differ from that of healthy individuals. Compared with pre-sensitization or healthy control sets, expanded TCRs formed significantly more large CDR3 similarity clusters, which is consistent with antigen-driven responses. After repeated subsampling, changes were observed in the strength of the expansion versus patch-test correlation and in the threshold at which the correlation became significant.

The origin of this receptor is a woman in her thirties or forties with alopecia areata. Some clones in this sample may be carry-over from other donors' samples. The rearranged segments are TRBV29-1 and TRBJ1-2; TRBD1 matches 10 bases in the middle. The starting material was whole blood, obtained in connection with sensitization to the hapten diphenylcyclopropenone (DPC). Here is the DNA: TGCAGCGTTGTCGGACAGGGGGATGCTGGCTACACCTTC. Its coded protein is CSVVGQGDAGYTF. The CDR3 plus the reference TRBV29-1 and TRBJ1-2 genes for the other parts give the full variable domain: SAVISQKPSRDICQRGTSLTIQCQVDSQVTMMFWYRQQPGQSLTLIATANQGSEATYESGFVIDKFPISRPNLTFSTLTVSNMSPEDSSIYLCSVVGQGDAGYTFGSGTRLTVV.